These 21 T cell receptor beta chains originate from one sample sequenced in a study of blood T cells in healthy people across ages. A second roughly 7 to 12 cycle PCR used barcoded and J-beta primers. TCRdb reprocessed the 5' RACE reads via MiXCR and lists one record per CDR3 protein. Of 1.5 million to 2 million distinct CDR3 sequences listed, roughly 27% are singletons. Sequenced: blood. The origin of the receptors is a woman under 40 in good health.

This rearrangement joins TRBV2 to TRBJ2-3; D possibly corresponds to TRBD2 (7 bases). Between the trimmed V and J ends, which lost 6 bases and 11 bases, there was a span of 24 bases. CDR1 is SNHLY, CDR2 FYNNEI, per germline. The CDR3 is 15 residues long. CDR3 nucleotides: TGTGCCAGCAGGCCGGGCGGGGGCCCCCTCGGGGTGCAGTATTTT. As protein: CASRPGGGPLGVQYF. Full variable domain (rest looked up from reference TRBV2 and TRBJ2-3): EPEVTQTPSHQVTQMGQEVILRCVPISNHLYFYWYRQILGQKVEFLVSFYNNEISEKSEIFDDQFSVERPDGSNFTLKIRSTKLEDSAMYFCASRPGGGPLGVQYFGPGTRLTVL.

This clonotype occurred a few times. This chain links TRBV28 with TRBJ2-5; D is unclear. The length of the CDR3 is 12 residues. CDR1 and CDR2 (germline): MDHEN, SYDVKM. Between the trimmed V and J ends, which lost 3 bases and 5 bases, there was a span of 7 bases. This CDR3 is CASSFVLETQYF. In DNA form, the CDR3 reads TGTGCCAGCAGTTTCGTCCTGGAGACCCAGTACTTC.

This clonotype was counted between two and nine times. The chain combines TRBV6-6 with TRBJ2-3; 7 nucleotides align to TRBD2. Germline CDR1 is MNHNY and CDR2 is SVGAGI (reference sequence). The CDR3 length is 16 residues. V dropped 0 bases and J dropped 0; count of bases not matched to a gene: 3. The CDR3 DNA is TGTGCCAGCAGTTACTCTCTAGCGGCTAGCACAGATACGCAGTATTTT. Amino acids: CASSYSLAASTDTQYF.

The chain combines TRBV11-2 with TRBJ2-7; TRBD1 matches 7 bases. Germline V lookup: CDR1 SGHAT, CDR2 FQNNGV. CDR3 length: 15 residues. The junction had 2 bases not matched to a gene; V was cut back by 0 bases and J by 0 bases. CDR3 amino acids: CASSLDWDSSYEQYF. CDR3 sequence (DNA): TGTGCCAGCAGCTTAGATTGGGACAGCTCCTACGAGCAGTACTTC.

This clonotype came up a few times. This chain uses TRBV7-2 with TRBJ1-2; D perhaps matches TRBD1 (6 bases). CDR3 length equals 18 residues. The germline CDR1 and CDR2 sequences are SGHTA and FQGNSA. V dropped 3 bases and J dropped 6 bases, with 26 bases sitting between them. The CDR3 here is CASSFLTRGRGRGDGYTF. The CDR3 DNA reads TGTGCCAGCAGCTTCCTAACACGTGGAAGGGGGAGAGGGGATGGCTACACCTTC.

This chain uses TRBV12-3 or TRBV12-4 with TRBJ2-1; the D call may be TRBD1 or TRBD2 (5 bases each). Trimming pared 5 bases from V and 7 bases from J, leaving 24 bases between. This CDR3 contains 17 residues. The CDR3 protein is CASSPPTPQVTRNEQFF. The DNA of the CDR3 is TGTGCCAGCAGTCCACCTACCCCACAGGTTACTAGGAATGAGCAGTTCTTC.

J is TRBJ1-1 and V is TRBV15, with a possible D match to TRBD1 (5 bases). The V gene's germline CDR1 is LNHNV and CDR2 YYDKDF (reference sequence). The CDR3 has 15 residues. V lost 0 bases to trimming and J lost 0 bases, with 8 bases between them. The CDR3 region is CATSRDRAMNTEAFF. CDR3 DNA: TGTGCCACCAGCAGAGACAGGGCTATGAACACTGAAGCTTTCTTT.

The sample holds a few counts of this clonotype. This CDR3 is CASSTQGALMTQYF. CDR3 nucleotides: TGTGCCAGCAGTACCCAGGGGGCGTTGATGACCCAGTACTTC. The gene calls are TRBV2 and TRBJ2-5; TRBD1 aligns across 8 bases. The CDR3 is made up of 14 amino acids. The V segment lost 5 bases and the J segment 7 bases; nucleotides outside the gene matches: 9. The germline V gene encodes CDR1 SNHLY and CDR2 FYNNEI.

This clonotype was picked up a small number of times. The chain carries TRBV3-1 and TRBJ2-1; possibly TRBD2 for D (7 bases). Germline CDR1 and CDR2: LGHDT and YNNKEL (reference sequence). This CDR3 region has 14 residues. Trimming took 6 bases from V and 7 from J, leaving 16 bases between them. For the CDR3, the DNA is TGTGCCAGCAGGCCCGGCAGGGGAGGGAATGAGCAGTTCTTC. This codes for CASRPGRGGNEQFF.

The rearrangement uses TRBV4-1 and TRBJ1-1; D is ambiguous. The CDR3 covers 14 residues. Trimming removed 5 bases at V and 1 base at J, with 11 bases between. Per the germline V gene, CDR1 is MGHRA and CDR2 is YSYEKL. The CDR3 region has the DNA TGCGCCAGCAGCTCCCAAAACCCGAACACTGAAGCTTTCTTT. This sequence encodes CASSSQNPNTEAFF.

CDR3 protein: CASRPRGSGRIDEQFF. CDR3 in DNA: TGTGCCAGCAGACCTCGGGGTAGCGGGAGGATCGACGAGCAGTTCTTC. The rearrangement joins TRBV6-5 to TRBJ2-1; TRBD2 aligns across 10 bases. The CDR3 extends over 16 amino acids. Germline CDR1 and CDR2: MNHEY and SVGAGI. Trimming took 6 bases from V and 10 from J; bases not matched to a gene: 15.

The chain links TRBV7-9 to TRBJ2-5; no clear D gene. Germline V gene data show CDR1 as SEHNR and CDR2 as FQNEAQ (reference sequence). The CDR3 has 9 amino acids. V was shortened by 7 bases and J by 10 bases, with 7 bases between the two germline ends. DNA of the CDR3: TGTGCCAGCACCCCGGACCAGTACTTC. Protein product: CASTPDQYF.

This sequence joins TRBV6-2 or TRBV6-3 and TRBJ2-7, with no clear D. This CDR3 is 19 amino acids long. Germline V CDR1 and CDR2: MNHEY, SVGEGT. Trimming took off 2 bases at V and 3 bases at J, with 26 bases between the two ends. The CDR3: CASSYPDNPSAASSYEQYF. CDR3 nucleotide sequence: TGTGCCAGCAGTTACCCTGACAACCCCAGCGCAGCAAGTAGCTACGAGCAGTACTTC.

This clonotype was counted only a few times. The rearrangement links TRBV20-1 to TRBJ2-1; 10 positions match TRBD2. The junction had 9 bases not matched to a gene; V was cut back by 5 bases and J by 5 bases. Germline CDR1 reads DFQATT; CDR2 reads SNEGSKA (reference sequence). The CDR3 contains 15 residues. The DNA for the CDR3 is TGCAGTGCTGGTTATAGCGGGAGGATCCACAATGAGCAGTTCTTC. Protein sequence: CSAGYSGRIHNEQFF.

The chain joins TRBV7-2 to TRBJ1-1; TRBD1 is a possible D gene (6 bases). Trimming left V 6 bases short and J 7 bases short, with 15 bases between. This CDR3 spans 13 amino acids. Per the germline V gene, CDR1 is SGHTA and CDR2 is FQGNSA. The CDR3 reads CASSRQAGYEAFF. The DNA of the CDR3 is TGTGCCAGCAGTCGACAGGCCGGTTATGAAGCTTTCTTT. The entire variable domain, with the rest obtained from reference TRBV7-2 and TRBJ1-1, is as follows: GAGVSQSPSNKVTEKGKDVELRCDPISGHTALYWYRQSLGQGLEFLIYFQGNSAPDKSGLPSDRFSAERTGGSVSTLTIQRTQQEDSAVYLCASSRQAGYEAFFGQGTRLTVV.

This clonotype has more than one count but fewer than ten. The V call is TRBV28, the J call TRBJ2-5, with D possibly TRBD1 on 6 matching bases. The better agreement between TRBJ2-7 and the DNA end casts doubt on the J call. Germline-derived CDR1 and CDR2 are MDHEN and SYDVKM. The CDR3 runs 12 residues. The CDR3 region has the DNA TGTGCCAGCAGTACAGGGTTTGGCGAGCAGTACTTC. Translating it yields CASSTGFGEQYF.

The sample holds a few counts of this clonotype. This chain uses TRBV12-5 with TRBJ2-7, with TRBD1 identical over 8 bases. Germline V lookup: CDR1 LGHNT, CDR2 FRNRAP. Losses at the gene ends were 1 base for V and 4 bases for J; bases not matched to a gene: 6. The CDR3 covers 15 residues. Here the CDR3 reads CASGLAKTGEYEQYF. CDR3 nucleotides: TGTGCTAGTGGTTTGGCGAAGACAGGGGAGTACGAGCAGTACTTC.

This clonotype occurred a few times. The chain has TRBV20-1 and TRBJ2-6; 11 bases are shared with TRBD1. This CDR3 is 16 amino acids long. Germline-derived CDR1 and CDR2 are DFQATT and SNEGSKA (reference sequence). The V segment lost 6 bases and the J segment 2 bases; nucleotides outside the gene matches: 6. CDR3 protein: CSAYGQGAAGANVLTF. The DNA of the CDR3 is TGCAGTGCGTATGGACAGGGGGCCGCTGGGGCCAACGTCCTGACTTTC.

The sample holds many counts of this clonotype. This chain connects TRBV29-1 to TRBJ2-1; D is uncertain. Trimming removed 7 bases from V and 6 bases from J, with 13 bases in between. The CDR3 extends over 12 amino acids. From germline, CDR1 is SQVTM and CDR2 ANQGSEA. CDR3 bases: TGCAGCGCCCTCCACAAGGGCAATGAGCAGTTCTTC. It translates to CSALHKGNEQFF.

This clonotype appeared many times. The rearrangement joins TRBV6-5 to TRBJ2-5; D not certain. V lost 1 base and J lost 7, with 4 bases in between. The length of the CDR3 is 11 residues. Germline V gene lookup returns CDR1 MNHEY and CDR2 SVGAGI. The CDR3 bases are TGTGCCAGCAGTTACTGGGGGACCCAGTACTTC. Its protein is CASSYWGTQYF.

This clonotype has just a few counts. The chain carries TRBV27 and TRBJ2-3; the match to TRBD2 covers 7 bases. The trim removed 5 bases at V and 2 bases at J, leaving 7 bases unmatched. The CDR3 totals 15 residues. The germline V gene has CDR1 MNHEY and CDR2 SMNVEV (reference sequence). CDR3 in DNA: TGTGCCAGCAGTCTAAGCGGGATCCTCACAGATACGCAGTATTTT. Residues: CASSLSGILTDTQYF.